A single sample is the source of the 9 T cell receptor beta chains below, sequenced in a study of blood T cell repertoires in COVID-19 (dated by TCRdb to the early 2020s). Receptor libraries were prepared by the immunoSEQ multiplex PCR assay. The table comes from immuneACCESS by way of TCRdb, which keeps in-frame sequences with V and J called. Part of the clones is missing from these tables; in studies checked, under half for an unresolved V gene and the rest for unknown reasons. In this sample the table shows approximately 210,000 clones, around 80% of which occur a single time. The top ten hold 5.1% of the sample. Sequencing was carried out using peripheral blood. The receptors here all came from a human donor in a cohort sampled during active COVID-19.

The CDR3 reads CAWWRGGKETQYF. The CDR3 nucleotides are TGTGCCTGGTGGAGGGGGGGGAAAGAGACCCAGTACTTC. The rearrangement links TRBV30 to TRBJ2-5; D may be TRBD2 (7 bases). V was cut by 5 bases and J by 3 bases, with 13 bases left in between. Germline V gives CDR1 GTSNPN, CDR2 SVGIG (reference sequence). CDR3 size: 13 residues. The entire variable domain, with the rest obtained from reference TRBV30 and TRBJ2-5, is as follows: SQTIHQWPATLVQPVGSPLSLECTVEGTSNPNLYWYRQAAGRGLQLLFYSVGIGQISSEVPQNLSASRPQDRQFILSSKKLLLSDSGFYLCAWWRGGKETQYFGPGTRLLVL.

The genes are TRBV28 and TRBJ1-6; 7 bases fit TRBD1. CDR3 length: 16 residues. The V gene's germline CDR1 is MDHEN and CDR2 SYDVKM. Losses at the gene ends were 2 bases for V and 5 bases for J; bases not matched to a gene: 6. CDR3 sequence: CASSLRGQSDNSPLHF. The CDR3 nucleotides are TGTGCCAGCAGTTTAAGGGGACAGTCCGATAATTCACCCCTCCACTTT.

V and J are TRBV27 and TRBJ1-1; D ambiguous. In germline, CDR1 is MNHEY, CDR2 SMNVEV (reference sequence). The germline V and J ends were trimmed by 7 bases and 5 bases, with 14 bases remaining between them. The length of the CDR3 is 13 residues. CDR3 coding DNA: TGTGCCAGCAAAAGGGTAGAGGGAACTGAAGCTTTCTTT. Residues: CASKRVEGTEAFF.

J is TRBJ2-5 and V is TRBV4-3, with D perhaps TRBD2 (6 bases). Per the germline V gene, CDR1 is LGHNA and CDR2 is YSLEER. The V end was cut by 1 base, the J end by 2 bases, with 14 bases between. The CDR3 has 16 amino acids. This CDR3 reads CASSQVGAGTQETQYF. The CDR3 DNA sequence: TGCGCCAGCAGCCAAGTAGGAGCGGGCACGCAAGAGACCCAGTACTTC.

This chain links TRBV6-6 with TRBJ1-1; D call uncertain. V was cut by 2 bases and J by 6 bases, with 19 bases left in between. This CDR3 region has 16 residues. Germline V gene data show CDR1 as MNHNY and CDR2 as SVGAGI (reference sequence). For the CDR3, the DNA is TGTGCCAGCAGTTACAGTGAAAGGGCGGGAGGTGCTGAAGCTTTCTTT. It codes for CASSYSERAGGAEAFF.

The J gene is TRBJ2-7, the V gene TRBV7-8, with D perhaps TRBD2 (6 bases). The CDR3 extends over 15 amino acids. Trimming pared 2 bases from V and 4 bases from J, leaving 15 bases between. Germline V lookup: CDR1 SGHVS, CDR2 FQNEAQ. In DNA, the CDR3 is TGTGCCAGCAGCTTATACCGGGGGAGGCCTTACGAGCAGTACTTC. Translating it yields CASSLYRGRPYEQYF.

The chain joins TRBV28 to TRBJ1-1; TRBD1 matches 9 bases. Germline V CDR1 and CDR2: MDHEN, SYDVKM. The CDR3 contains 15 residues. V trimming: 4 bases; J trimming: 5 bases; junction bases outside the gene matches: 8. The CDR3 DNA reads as TGTGCCAGCAGTTCCGCGGACAGGGGAGATACTGAAGCTTTCTTT. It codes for CASSSADRGDTEAFF.

The DNA for the CDR3 is TGTGCCAGCAGTTCCCCCAATGGCTACACCTTC. Encoded protein: CASSSPNGYTF. This chain uses TRBV28 with TRBJ1-2; unclear D gene. The ends were cut back, 4 bases at V and 6 bases at J, with 6 bases in the middle. The germline V gene has CDR1 MDHEN and CDR2 SYDVKM. This CDR3 is built from 11 residues.

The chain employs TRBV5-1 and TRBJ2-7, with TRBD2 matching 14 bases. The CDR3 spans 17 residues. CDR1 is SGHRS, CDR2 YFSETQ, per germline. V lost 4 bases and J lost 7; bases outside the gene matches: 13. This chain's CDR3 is CASSAGTSGRLLLEQYF. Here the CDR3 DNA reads TGCGCCAGCAGCGCCGGGACTAGCGGGAGACTTCTATTGGAGCAGTACTTC.